The 20 T cell receptor beta chains below all came from one sample that was sequenced in a study of blood T cell repertoires in COVID-19 (dated by TCRdb to about 2020). The method was the immunoSEQ multiplex PCR assay. The clones in this table, taken by TCRdb from immuneACCESS, are in-frame only. Not every clone is retained; where verified, under half of the shortfall comes from an unresolved V gene, and the cause of the rest is unknown. The sample records 200,000 to 250,000 clones, about 90% of which are singletons. The ten largest clones capture less than 15% of the sample. The sequenced material came from PBMCs or T cells enriched from blood (not recorded which). The receptors come from a man in his thirties or forties who had been exposed to COVID-19.

This sequence joins TRBV5-6 and TRBJ1-1; no clear D gene. The CDR3 has 14 residues. CDR1 and CDR2 (germline): SGHDT, YYEEEE. Trimming stripped 4 bases from V and 1 base from J, with 11 bases between. This CDR3 reads CASSNLAGNTEAFF. The CDR3 coding sequence is TGTGCCAGCAGCAACCTTGCCGGGAACACTGAAGCTTTCTTT.

The chain joins TRBV6-5 to TRBJ1-4, with D unresolved. This CDR3 contains 13 residues. V was trimmed by 6 bases and J by 4 bases, leaving 9 bases between them. Germline V gene sequence: CDR1 MNHEY, CDR2 SVGAGI. The CDR3 loop reads CASRRIDNEKLFF. DNA for the CDR3: TGTGCCAGCAGGAGGATTGATAATGAAAAACTGTTTTTT.

This clone was detected once. This rearrangement joins TRBV6-5 to TRBJ2-3; D is ambiguous. The CDR3 length is 13 residues. CDR1 and CDR2 (germline): MNHEY, SVGAGI. The ends were cut back, 2 bases at V and 2 bases at J, with 5 bases in the middle. The CDR3 reads CASSYANTDTQYF. DNA of the CDR3: TGTGCCAGCAGTTACGCTAACACAGATACGCAGTATTTT.

J is TRBJ2-1 and V is TRBV20-1; D might be TRBD1 (5 bases). The V gene's germline CDR1 is DFQATT and CDR2 SNEGSKA (reference sequence). V was cut by 6 bases and J by 5 bases, with 20 bases left in between. There are 15 residues in the CDR3. CDR3 loop: CSASRWQGSHNEQFF. The CDR3 region has the DNA TGCAGTGCGAGTCGCTGGCAGGGAAGTCACAATGAGCAGTTCTTC.

This clone was observed a single time. The chain has TRBV7-2 and TRBJ1-5; 8 positions match TRBD1. The CDR3 has 17 residues. With V trimmed by 5 bases and J by 7 bases, 16 bases remained unmatched. Germline V gene data show CDR1 as SGHTA and CDR2 as FQGNSA. The CDR3 sequence: CASSLMGTGSGGQPQHF. As DNA, the CDR3 is TGTGCCAGCAGCCTAATGGGGACAGGTTCCGGAGGGCAGCCCCAGCATTTT.

V gene TRBV6-1 combines with J gene TRBJ1-6; D gene ambiguous. V was cut by 3 bases and J by 7 bases, with 13 bases left in between. Germline V gene data show CDR1 as MNHNS and CDR2 as SASEGT. CDR3 length: 15 amino acids. In DNA, the CDR3 is TGTGCCAGCAGTGAGCACCGGGGAGGCAATTCACCCCTCCACTTT. Translation gives CASSEHRGGNSPLHF.

V gene TRBV3-1 (or the pseudogene TRBV3-2) combines with J gene TRBJ2-1; 10 bases are a match to TRBD2. The CDR3 loop spans 17 amino acids. The V segment lost 1 base and the J segment 9 bases; nucleotides outside the gene matches: 12. The germline V gene has CDR1 LGHDT and CDR2 YNNKEL (reference sequence). CDR3 nucleotide sequence: TGTGCCAGCAGCCAAGGTCTAGCGGGGGCCGCTAAAGGTGAGCAGTTCTTC. This codes for CASSQGLAGAAKGEQFF.

The genes are TRBV7-9 and TRBJ1-6, with 9 bases aligning to TRBD1. Trimming cost V 3 bases and J 11 bases; bases outside gene matches: 2. Germline CDR1 SEHNR, CDR2 FQNEAQ (reference sequence). CDR3 size: 13 residues. Here the CDR3 reads CASSLGQGTPLHF. The CDR3 DNA sequence: TGTGCCAGCAGCTTGGGACAGGGAACACCCCTCCACTTT.

The chain is built from TRBV7-2 and TRBJ1-4; 8 bases match TRBD1. Germline CDR1 and CDR2: SGHTA and FQGNSA. The CDR3 has 16 amino acids. J gave up 4 bases and V 5 bases, and 9 bases lay outside the gene matches. CDR3 bases: TGTGCCAGCAGCCTCCGGGACAGGTTATATAATGAAAAACTGTTTTTT. Amino acids: CASSLRDRLYNEKLFF.

The genes are TRBV19 and TRBJ1-6, with D perhaps matching TRBD1 (6 bases). This CDR3 is 16 amino acids long. Germline loops: CDR1 LNHDA, CDR2 SQIVND (reference sequence). Between the trimmed V and J ends, which lost 10 bases and 1 base, there was a span of 17 bases. The CDR3 loop reads CATSRRGRSYNSPLHF. The CDR3, as DNA: TGTGCCACCTCCCGCAGGGGAAGATCCTATAATTCACCCCTCCACTTT.

The sample holds one count of this clone. In nucleotides, the CDR3 is TGTGCCAGCAGCCACCTCTTGGAGGGACCTTCCTACGAGCAGTACTTC. This encodes CASSHLLEGPSYEQYF. The chain couples TRBV7-9 to TRBJ2-7; maybe TRBD2 (6 bases). V lost 5 bases to trimming and J lost 1 base, with 18 bases between them. The CDR3 consists of 16 residues. Germline loops: CDR1 SEHNR, CDR2 FQNEAQ (reference sequence).

The V and J genes are TRBV2 and TRBJ2-5; no clear D gene. The CDR3 loop spans 14 amino acids. Germline values: CDR1 SNHLY, CDR2 FYNNEI. V shed 4 bases and J shed 8 bases, with 17 bases lying between them. The CDR3 nucleotides are TGTGCCAGCAGTGCCTCCCGAGGAGCGCCCACCCAGTACTTC. Translated, it gives CASSASRGAPTQYF.

The chain couples TRBV6-5 to TRBJ1-5; D gene ambiguous. Trimming left V 6 bases short and J 0 bases short, with 9 bases between. CDR1 and CDR2 (germline): MNHEY, SVGAGI. The CDR3 totals 14 residues. The CDR3: CASSQDYSNQPQHF. The CDR3 DNA reads TGTGCCAGCAGCCAGGACTATAGCAATCAGCCCCAGCATTTT.

The rearrangement links TRBV29-1 to TRBJ2-2; D possibly corresponds to TRBD1 (5 bases). The V gene lost 6 bases and the J gene lost 6 bases, with 11 bases spanning the gap. The CDR3 runs to 12 residues. CDR1 and CDR2 (germline): SQVTM, ANQGSEA. CDR3 region: CSVRKGAGELFF. CDR3 nucleotide sequence: TGCAGCGTCCGAAAAGGGGCCGGGGAGCTGTTTTTT.

The chain combines TRBV5-6 with TRBJ2-3, with 8 bases lining up with TRBD2. The CDR3 spans 13 residues. The V segment lost 0 bases and the J segment 14 bases; nucleotides outside the gene matches: 8. Germline V lookup: CDR1 SGHDT, CDR2 YYEEEE. The CDR3: CASSLDGGTSGYF. CDR3 DNA: TGTGCCAGCAGCTTGGATGGTGGGACTAGTGGGTATTTT.

This chain links TRBV11-2 with TRBJ2-1, with 9 bases lining up with TRBD2. The V segment lost 6 bases and the J segment 7 bases; nucleotides outside the gene matches: 10. The CDR3 loop spans 15 amino acids. Germline lookup yields CDR1 SGHAT and CDR2 FQNNGV. CDR3 loop: CASSTTGLAFNEQFF. The CDR3 DNA is TGTGCCAGCAGTACGACGGGACTAGCCTTTAATGAGCAGTTCTTC.

The rearrangement links TRBV5-1 to TRBJ2-7; possible D gene TRBD2, 5 bases. Germline V gene data show CDR1 as SGHRS and CDR2 as YFSETQ. Deletions cut 6 bases from V and 1 base from J, with 11 bases between. The CDR3 consists of 13 residues. The CDR3 sequence: CASMFSGSYEQYF. In DNA form, the CDR3 reads TGCGCCAGCATGTTCTCGGGGTCCTACGAGCAGTACTTC.

V is TRBV19 and J is TRBJ2-5; 11 positions agree with TRBD2. This CDR3 has 14 residues. Germline values: CDR1 LNHDA, CDR2 SQIVND (reference sequence). The junction had 3 bases not matched to a gene; V was cut back by 4 bases and J by 5 bases. The CDR3 nucleotides read TGTGCCAGTAGTACCTCTAGCGGGGGGGAGACCCAGTACTTC. It is translated as CASSTSSGGETQYF.

The chain carries TRBV7-9 and TRBJ1-6; D gene unclear. V was trimmed by 5 bases and J by 10 bases, leaving 9 bases between them. Germline-derived CDR1 and CDR2 are SEHNR and FQNEAQ (reference sequence). The CDR3 runs 12 residues. CDR3 in DNA: TGTGCCAGCAGCCACCCGGGGTCACCCCTCCACTTT. This sequence encodes CASSHPGSPLHF. Full variable domain (outside the CDR3, taken from reference TRBV7-9 and TRBJ1-6): DTGVSQNPRHKITKRGQNVTFRCDPISEHNRLYWYRQTLGQGPEFLTYFQNEAQLEKSRLLSDRFSAERPKGSFSTLEIQRTEQGDSAMYLCASSHPGSPLHFGNGTRLTVT.

The chain recombines TRBV5-1 with TRBJ2-7; 9 bases agree with TRBD1. Trimming cost V 2 bases and J 5 bases; bases outside gene matches: 5. The CDR3 has 14 residues. Germline CDR1 SGHRS, CDR2 YFSETQ. This chain's CDR3 is CASSLGTGRDEQYF. CDR3 sequence (DNA): TGCGCCAGCAGCTTAGGGACAGGGAGGGACGAGCAGTACTTC.